This TCR beta chain originates from a study of shared clonotypes between healthy human individuals. In the study overall: Used for every donor were three CD4 naive, three CD4 memory, two CD8 naive and one CD8 memory plate.

Terminally differentiated effector memory CD45RA+ cells were excluded by CCR7 positive selection of CD45RO-negative cells. The table lists this clone with a count of one. The sample has other DNA sequences that encode this CDR3 too. Germline V gives CDR1 LNHDA, CDR2 SQIVND (reference sequence). V gave up 5 bases and J gave up 2 bases, with 7 bases separating them. This CDR3 comprises 12 residues. Sequencing was performed with immunoSEQ multiplex PCR; in TCRdb, only in-frame clones are kept and a portion is missing. There are about 2.1 million clones in the sample; 93% occur only once, and about 1.7% lies in the top ten.

This chain connects TRBV19 to TRBJ2-7, with D tentatively TRBD2 (5 bases). Sequencing was done on a sample of naive CD8+ T cells from PBMCs. The receptor comes from a man aged 18 to 30 in good health. Some clones in this sample may be carry-over from other donors' samples. This CDR3 reads CASSPGTYEQYF. As DNA, the CDR3 is TGTGCCAGTAGTCCGGGGACCTACGAGCAGTACTTC.